One and the same sample provided the 16 T cell receptor beta chains below, sequenced in a study of shared clonotypes between healthy human individuals. Libraries were prepared by immunoSEQ multiplex PCR; TCRdb keeps only in-frame clonotypes and omits some of them. The table has about 2.5 million clones, approximately 90% seen once; the top ten hold roughly 0.34%. Sequencing was done on a sample of naive CD4+ T cells from PBMCs. Indicated subset: CD45RA+ positively selected. The receptors were sampled from a young man in good health. Some clones in this sample may be carry-over from other donors' samples.

The J gene is TRBJ2-7, the V gene TRBV9, with 10 nucleotides matching TRBD1. Germline assignment: CDR1 SGDLS and CDR2 YYNGEE. With 3 bases clipped from V and 5 bases from J, the junction kept 8 bases outside the gene matches. The CDR3 runs 15 residues. The CDR3 bases are TGTGCCAGCAGCGAGACGGGGACAGGGGAGGACGAGCAGTACTTC. Its translation: CASSETGTGEDEQYF.

Note on this clone: The sample carries other DNA sequences with the same CDR3. The chain links TRBV10-3 to TRBJ2-2; D unclear. Germline V gene sequence: CDR1 ENHRY, CDR2 SYGVKD. V lost 6 bases and J 4 bases, leaving 3 bases between the germline ends. The CDR3 covers 11 residues. Written as DNA, the CDR3 is TGTGCCATCAGCAGCACCGGGGAGCTGTTTTTT. It codes for CAISSTGELFF.

This clone was counted once. The V and J genes are TRBV30 and TRBJ2-7; unclear D gene. CDR1 is GTSNPN, CDR2 SVGIG, per germline (reference sequence). The CDR3 covers 13 residues. V lost 5 bases, J lost 4 bases, and 15 bases lay in between. CDR3: CAWADGSAYEQYF. CDR3 in DNA: TGTGCCTGGGCTGATGGATCAGCTTACGAGCAGTACTTC.

The count of this clone is one. The gene calls are TRBV5-4 and TRBJ2-2, with 9 nucleotides matching TRBD1. The junction had 9 bases not matched to a gene; V was cut back by 5 bases and J by 1 base. In germline, CDR1 is SGHNT, CDR2 YYREEE (reference sequence). The CDR3 has 17 residues. CDR3 in amino acids: CASRSGQGTMNTGELFF. Here the CDR3 DNA reads TGTGCCAGCAGATCCGGACAGGGGACGATGAACACCGGGGAGCTGTTTTTT.

The V and J genes are TRBV7-9 and TRBJ1-1; 7 positions match TRBD1. Germline V gene sequence: CDR1 SEHNR, CDR2 FQNEAQ (reference sequence). This CDR3 is 14 amino acids long. The trim removed 5 bases at V and 4 bases at J, leaving 7 bases unmatched. The DNA for the CDR3 is TGTGCCAGCAGCGGAAGACAGGGCCCCACTGAAGCTTTCTTT. As protein: CASSGRQGPTEAFF.

The chain is built from TRBV5-6 and TRBJ2-7; maybe TRBD1 (6 bases). The CDR3 length is 15 residues. The germline gives CDR1 SGHDT, CDR2 YYEEEE. V was clipped by 4 bases and J by 3 bases, with 17 bases between them. The CDR3 DNA reads as TGTGCCAGCAGCCAGTTGAGGCTAGGGGGCTACGAGCAGTACTTC. This gives the protein CASSQLRLGGYEQYF.

This chain links TRBV5-1 with TRBJ2-2; TRBD2 agrees at 11 bases. CDR3 size: 17 residues. V shed 3 bases and J 4 bases; nucleotides not matched to a gene: 8. Germline CDR1 is SGHRS and CDR2 is YFSETQ. This CDR3 is CASSWALAGGSTGELFF. The CDR3 DNA reads as TGCGCCAGCAGCTGGGCCTTAGCGGGAGGGAGCACCGGGGAGCTGTTTTTT.

The genes are TRBV5-1 and TRBJ2-2; 7 bases line up with TRBD2. V dropped 1 base and J dropped 5; count of bases not matched to a gene: 14. The CDR3 spans 18 residues. Germline loops: CDR1 SGHRS, CDR2 YFSETQ. CDR3 in DNA: TGCGCCAGCAGCTTGAACGCGGGAGTTCCGGGTCGGACCGGGGAGCTGTTTTTT. Amino acid sequence: CASSLNAGVPGRTGELFF.

This clone was counted a single time. J is TRBJ1-5 and V is TRBV4-1; D perhaps matches TRBD1 (5 bases). The CDR3 loop spans 16 amino acids. V was pared by 3 bases and J by 1 base, with 13 bases between. Germline V CDR1 and CDR2: MGHRA, YSYEKL. Here the CDR3 DNA reads TGCGCCAGCAGCCACGCGGGGGATGGGAGCAATCAGCCCCAGCATTTT. It encodes CASSHAGDGSNQPQHF.

V is TRBV5-1 and J is TRBJ2-3; 10 positions agree with TRBD1. J was trimmed by 3 bases and V by 2 bases; bases with no gene match: 9. In germline, CDR1 is SGHRS, CDR2 YFSETQ. This CDR3 is built from 17 residues. The CDR3 spells CASSLGQGVVWTDTQYF. The CDR3 bases are TGCGCCAGCAGCTTAGGACAGGGGGTGGTCTGGACAGATACGCAGTATTTT.

The V and J genes are TRBV19 and TRBJ1-2, with 8 bases that match TRBD1. Germline CDR1 LNHDA, CDR2 SQIVND (reference sequence). With V trimmed by 6 bases and J by 5 bases, 11 bases remained unmatched. CDR3 length equals 15 residues. CDR3 loop: CASSPQGQGRYGYTF. The CDR3, as DNA: TGTGCCAGTAGCCCCCAAGGACAGGGAAGATATGGCTACACCTTC.

The J gene is TRBJ2-3, the V gene TRBV12-5; D unclear. The CDR3 spans 13 residues. Germline CDR1 LGHNT, CDR2 FRNRAP. V was pared by 6 bases and J by 0 bases, with 7 bases between. The CDR3, as DNA: TGTGCTAGTGGCTCACCAAGCACAGATACGCAGTATTTT. Its translation: CASGSPSTDTQYF.

Worth noting for this clone: Different DNA sequences within this sample yield the same CDR3. The V and J genes are TRBV27 and TRBJ2-7; perhaps TRBD2 as D (6 bases). Germline CDR1 reads MNHEY; CDR2 reads SMNVEV (reference sequence). V gave up 7 bases and J gave up 3 bases, with 7 bases separating them. The CDR3 runs 11 residues. The CDR3 bases are TGTGCCAGCATCGGGGGCTACGAGCAGTACTTC. Translation: CASIGGYEQYF.

Notes on this clone: Other DNA variants within this sample encode the same CDR3. V is TRBV11-2 and J is TRBJ2-5; maybe TRBD2 (6 bases). The length of the CDR3 is 13 residues. Looked up from germline, CDR1 is SGHAT and CDR2 is FQNNGV. V dropped 0 bases and J dropped 5 bases, with 7 bases sitting between them. CDR3 sequence (DNA): TGTGCCAGCAGCTTAGAGGGGACTGAGACCCAGTACTTC. It encodes CASSLEGTETQYF.

CDR3 nucleotides: TGTGCCAGAAAAATAGTACCGGGACTTAACACAGATACGCAGTATTTT. Protein product: CARKIVPGLNTDTQYF. The rearrangement links TRBV14 to TRBJ2-3; D perhaps matches TRBD2 (6 bases). Trimming took 9 bases from V and 2 from J, leaving 21 bases between them. The CDR3 spans 16 residues. Germline values: CDR1 SGHDN, CDR2 FVKESK.

J is TRBJ2-3 and V is TRBV18, with D maybe TRBD2 (6 bases). This CDR3 contains 14 residues. Germline CDR1 reads KGHSH; CDR2 reads LQKENI. Trimming cost V 3 bases and J 1 base, with 8 bases left between them. CDR3 amino acids: CASSPGLGTDTQYF. The CDR3 bases are TGTGCCAGCTCACCGGGACTGGGCACAGATACGCAGTATTTT.